This TCR beta chain is from a study of cytomegalovirus exposure and HLA in healthy donors. Study information: Counted in an early data release were 65 million to 100 million unique TCRs from HLA-typed donors.

The CDR3 totals 15 residues. V lost 3 bases and J lost 6; bases outside the gene matches: 7. Germline lookup yields CDR1 GTSNPN and CDR2 SVGIG (reference sequence). The PCR contained 60 Vbeta and 13 Jbeta primers. Clones were sequenced by immunoSEQ multiplex PCR, and TCRdb holds only the in-frame ones, with some missing. This sample carries 90,000 to 150,000 clones, roughly 80% of them seen once, and the ten largest clones take less than 4%. The clonotype comes from a woman aged 25 to 45 in good health and CMV-seropositive. The sample was PBMCs. The rearrangement links TRBV30 to TRBJ2-3; 12 nucleotides agree with TRBD2. The CDR3 DNA follows: TGTGCCTGGAGCCTTCTAGCGGGGGGGACGGATACGCAGTATTTT. Protein: CAWSLLAGGTDTQYF.